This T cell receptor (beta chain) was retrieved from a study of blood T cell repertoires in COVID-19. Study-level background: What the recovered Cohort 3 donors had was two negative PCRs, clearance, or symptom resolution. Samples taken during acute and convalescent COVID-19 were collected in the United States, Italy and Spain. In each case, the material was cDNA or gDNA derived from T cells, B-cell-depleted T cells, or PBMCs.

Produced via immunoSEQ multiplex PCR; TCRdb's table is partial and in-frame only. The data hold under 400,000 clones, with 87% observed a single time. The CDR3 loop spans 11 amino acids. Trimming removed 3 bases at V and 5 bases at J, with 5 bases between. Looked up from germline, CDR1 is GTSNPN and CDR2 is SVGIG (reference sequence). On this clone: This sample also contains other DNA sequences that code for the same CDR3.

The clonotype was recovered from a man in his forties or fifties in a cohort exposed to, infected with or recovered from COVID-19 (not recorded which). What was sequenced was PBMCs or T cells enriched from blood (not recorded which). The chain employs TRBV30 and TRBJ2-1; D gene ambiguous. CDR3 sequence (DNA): TGTGCCTGGAGCTTAAACAATGAGCAGTTCTTC. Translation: CAWSLNNEQFF. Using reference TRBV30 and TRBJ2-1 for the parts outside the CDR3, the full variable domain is SQTIHQWPATLVQPVGSPLSLECTVEGTSNPNLYWYRQAAGRGLQLLFYSVGIGQISSEVPQNLSASRPQDRQFILSSKKLLLSDSGFYLCAWSLNNEQFFGPGTRLTVL.